This T cell receptor beta chain was profiled in a study of cytomegalovirus exposure and HLA in healthy donors. The PCR made use of 60 Vbeta and 13 Jbeta primers. Produced via immunoSEQ multiplex PCR; TCRdb's table is partial and in-frame only. The table lists 130,000 or so clones, about 70% of them singletons. Sequencing used PBMCs. This clonotype was sampled from a male donor in good health and CMV-seronegative.

As DNA, the CDR3 is TGTGCCAGCAGCTTCCCCTCAACCAGGGGGCGGATTATGAACACTGAAGCTTTCTTT. Amino acid sequence: CASSFPSTRGRIMNTEAFF. The chain uses TRBV5-6 and TRBJ1-1; 8 bases are a match to TRBD1. Unmatched junction bases numbered 15, after V lost 2 bases and J lost 0 bases. Germline CDR1 reads SGHDT; CDR2 reads YYEEEE. CDR3 length: 19 residues. Full variable domain (remainder filled in from reference TRBV5-6 and TRBJ1-1): DAGVTQSPTHLIKTRGQQVTLRCSPKSGHDTVSWYQQALGQGPQFIFQYYEEEERQRGNFPDRFSGHQFPNYSSELNVNALLLGDSALYLCASSFPSTRGRIMNTEAFFGQGTRLTVV.